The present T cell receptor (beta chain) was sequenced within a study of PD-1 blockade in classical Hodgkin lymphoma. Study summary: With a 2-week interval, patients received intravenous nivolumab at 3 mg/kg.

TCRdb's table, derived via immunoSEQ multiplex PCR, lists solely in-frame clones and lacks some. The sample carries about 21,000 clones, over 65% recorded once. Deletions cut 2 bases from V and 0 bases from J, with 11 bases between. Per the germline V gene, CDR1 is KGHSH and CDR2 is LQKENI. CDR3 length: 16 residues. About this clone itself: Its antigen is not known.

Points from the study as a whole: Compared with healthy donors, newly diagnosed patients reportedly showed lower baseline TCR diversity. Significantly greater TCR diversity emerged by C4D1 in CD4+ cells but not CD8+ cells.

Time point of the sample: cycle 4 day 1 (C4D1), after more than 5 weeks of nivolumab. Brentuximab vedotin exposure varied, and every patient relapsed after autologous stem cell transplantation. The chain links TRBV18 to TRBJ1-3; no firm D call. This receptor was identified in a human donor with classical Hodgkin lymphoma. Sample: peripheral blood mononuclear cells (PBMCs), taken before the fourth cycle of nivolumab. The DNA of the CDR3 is TGTGCCAGCTCACCAATTGGGCAAAGCTCTGGAAACACCATATATTTT. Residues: CASSPIGQSSGNTIYF.